The clone carrying this TCR beta chain has just a few counts. Its antigen is currently unknown. The germline V gene encodes CDR1 DFQATT and CDR2 SNEGSKA (reference sequence). V lost 5 bases and J lost 2, with 14 bases in between. The CDR3 has 14 amino acids. The data were taken from a study of early T cells in non-severe SARS-CoV-2 infection. Study-wide results and caveats: VDJdb matches were skewed toward anti-spike CD8 T cell responses.

Each CDR3 protein is one row after TCRdb ran MiXCR on the 5' RACE reads. The sample holds 70,000 or so distinct CDR3 sequences, roughly 13% seen once. The V gene is TRBV20-1, the J gene TRBJ2-3; D perhaps matches TRBD2 (5 bases). Sequences were obtained from whole blood. The receptor comes from an adult who was a healthcare worker with PCR-confirmed SARS-CoV-2 infection or an uninfected control (not recorded which). CDR3 nucleotide sequence: TGCAGTGCTCCGGACTTGATATCCACAGATACGCAGTATTTT. This translates into CSAPDLISTDTQYF.